The 7 T cell receptor beta chains below come from one sample, sequenced in a study of CD8+ T cells in alopecia areata. Following RNA extraction, reverse transcription yielded cDNA that acted as the sequencing template. Only in-frame clones appear in the TCRdb table, and some are missing; sequencing was by immunoSEQ multiplex PCR. The profile shows a few hundred thousand clones, less than 45% of them singletons. Treatment denoted: oral pan-JAK inhibitor, 5-10 mg twice daily. The sample in question was CD4+ T cells sorted from blood, obtained around week 30, from a patient treated with tofacitinib. These receptors all stem from a human donor with alopecia areata.

This chain's CDR3 is CASSPTGGKTGELFF. The CDR3 coding sequence is TGTGCCAGCAGCCCCACAGGGGGCAAGACCGGGGAGCTGTTTTTT. This rearrangement joins TRBV9 to TRBJ2-2; 9 nucleotides align to TRBD1. CDR3 length: 15 amino acids. Looked up from germline, CDR1 is SGDLS and CDR2 is YYNGEE. V gave up 4 bases and J gave up 5 bases; unmatched junction bases: 6.

J is TRBJ2-6 and V is TRBV5-1, with a tentative D call TRBD2 (6 bases). CDR1 is SGHRS, CDR2 YFSETQ, per germline. CDR3 length: 19 amino acids. With 0 bases removed from V and 0 bases from J, the gap between germline ends came to 16 bases. DNA of the CDR3: TGCGCCAGCAGCTTGGTTGGCGGGATGAGCCGCTCTGGGGCCAACGTCCTGACTTTC. Residues: CASSLVGGMSRSGANVLTF. Full variable domain (rest looked up from reference TRBV5-1 and TRBJ2-6): KAGVTQTPRYLIKTRGQQVTLSCSPISGHRSVSWYQQTPGQGLQFLFEYFSETQRNKGNFPGRFSGRQFSNSRSEMNVSTLELGDSALYLCASSLVGGMSRSGANVLTFGAGSRLTVL.

The CDR3 loop reads CAWSEQGPGAFF. CDR3 nucleotides: TGTGCCTGGAGTGAACAGGGACCCGGGGCTTTCTTT. This chain links TRBV30 with TRBJ1-1, with D perhaps TRBD1 (6 bases). Per germline, CDR1 GTSNPN and CDR2 SVGIG (reference sequence). The CDR3 contains 12 residues. Trimming took off 1 base at V and 11 bases at J, with 14 bases between the two ends.

This clone was picked up a small number of times. The chain joins TRBV4-1 to TRBJ2-7; 13 nucleotides agree with TRBD2. The ends lost 1 base at V and 1 base at J; junction bases unmatched: 4. The CDR3 has 17 amino acids. Germline V gene sequence: CDR1 MGHRA, CDR2 YSYEKL. The CDR3: CASSQVRGLAGSYEQYF. Written as DNA, the CDR3 is TGCGCCAGCAGCCAAGTGCGGGGACTAGCGGGATCCTACGAGCAGTACTTC.

The chain is built from TRBV9 and TRBJ2-2, with 7 positions matching TRBD2. V lost 0 bases to trimming and J lost 6 bases; unmatched junction nucleotides: 5. The CDR3 covers 15 residues. Germline-derived CDR1 and CDR2 are SGDLS and YYNGEE. The CDR3, as DNA: TGTGCCAGCAGCGTAGGCACTAGCGCTTCCGGGGAGCTGTTTTTT. Its protein is CASSVGTSASGELFF.

The J gene is TRBJ2-1, the V gene TRBV6-6; D not resolved. V gave up 6 bases and J gave up 8 bases, with 14 bases separating them. The CDR3 has 13 residues. Germline V CDR1 and CDR2: MNHNY, SVGAGI (reference sequence). The CDR3 bases are TGTGCCAGCAGCGACGACCTAGGTCATGAGCAGTTCTTC. It yields the protein CASSDDLGHEQFF.

The V call is TRBV19, the J call TRBJ1-1; maybe TRBD1 (5 bases). The CDR3 covers 13 residues. Trimming cost V 3 bases and J 6 bases, with 11 bases left between them. Germline values: CDR1 LNHDA, CDR2 SQIVND (reference sequence). For the CDR3, the DNA is TGTGCCAGTAGTATCAGGCAGGGTCCTGAAGCTTTCTTT. It specifies CASSIRQGPEAFF.